This T cell receptor beta chain was sequenced during a study of T cells after yellow fever vaccination. General study points: Contamination of FACS-sorted repertoires by abundant clonotypes from the bulk population could occur. Subsequent booster samples again held most clones from primary vaccination (nearly 98% CD4, over 80% CD8). The CD4 and CD8 compartments had a small share of their clonotypes in common.

The 5'RACE template-switching step produced TCR cDNA and added a universal primer site and UMIs. TCRdb used MiXCR to reprocess the 5' RACE reads, holding one entry per CDR3 protein. The data show more than 120,000 distinct CDR3 sequences, 7% to 9% seen once. Germline V gene sequence: CDR1 LNHDA, CDR2 SQIVND (reference sequence). This CDR3 is built from 15 residues. V dropped 0 bases and J dropped 4 bases, with 10 bases sitting between them. A few counts support this clonotype. Its specificity is not known. The chain joins TRBV19 to TRBJ1-5; D unclear. This TCR came from a man in his thirties or forties who received the YFV17D yellow fever vaccine. The source was CD4+ T cells sorted from PBMCs, collected 5 days after the yellow fever booster vaccination. DNA of the CDR3: TGTGCCAGTAGTATAGATCGACTGACTAATCAGCCCCAGCATTTT. It translates to CASSIDRLTNQPQHF.